Detailed here is one T cell receptor (beta chain). Its antigen is unidentified. The assay used deep level. It was about 210 ng DNA, about 30,000 T cell genomes, that sorted-subset replicate PCRs used. Only in-frame clones appear in the TCRdb table, and some are missing; sequencing was by immunoSEQ multiplex PCR. This table holds about 610,000 clones, 95% to 97% found once. Naivety among CD8 cells was defined by CD45RO negativity and positive CCR7 selection, thereby excluding terminally differentiated effector memory CD45RA+ cells. Donors comprised healthy HIV-negative adults lacking recent acute infections or vaccinations. Germline V CDR1 and CDR2: MNHEY, SMNVEV (reference sequence). This CDR3 is built from 14 residues. Between the trimmed V and J ends, which lost 9 bases and 7 bases, there was a span of 21 bases. This specimen belongs to a study of shared clonotypes between healthy human individuals. Notes on the study in general: Large sequencing depth failed to make sorted-subset sequencing complete, rarefaction showed.

The source material was naive CD8+ T cells sorted from blood. The source is a woman under 40 in good health. The rearrangement joins TRBV27 to TRBJ1-1, with a possible D match to TRBD1 (5 bases). The CDR3 coding sequence is TGTGCCAGTAGGCCGGGACCGGGTGGTAGTGAAGCTTTCTTT. This gives the protein CASRPGPGGSEAFF.